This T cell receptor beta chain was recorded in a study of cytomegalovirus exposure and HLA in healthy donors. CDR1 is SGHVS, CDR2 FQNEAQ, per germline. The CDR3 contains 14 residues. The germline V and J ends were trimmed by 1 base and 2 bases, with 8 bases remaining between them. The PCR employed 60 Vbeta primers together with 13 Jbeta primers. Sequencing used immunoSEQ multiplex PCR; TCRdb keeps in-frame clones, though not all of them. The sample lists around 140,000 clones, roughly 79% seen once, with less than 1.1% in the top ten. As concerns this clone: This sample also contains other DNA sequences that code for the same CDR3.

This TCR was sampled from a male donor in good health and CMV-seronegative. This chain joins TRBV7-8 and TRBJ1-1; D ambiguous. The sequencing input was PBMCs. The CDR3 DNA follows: TGTGCCAGCAGCTTAGTCGGCGGCAACACTGAAGCTTTCTTT. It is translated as CASSLVGGNTEAFF.